This T cell receptor (beta chain) was captured in a study of control samples from healthy donors and cancer patients. TCRdb's copy holds only in-frame clones and misses some; the assay was immunoSEQ multiplex PCR. Of over 100,000 clones listed, about nine tenths were seen once; the top ten hold 2% to 2.5%. V was pared by 3 bases and J by 5 bases, with 4 bases between. This CDR3 is built from 11 residues. Germline CDR1 reads MNHNS; CDR2 reads SASEGT. Sequencing input: blood. The chain joins TRBV6-1 to TRBJ1-2; D remains ambiguous. This sequence originates from a woman in her forties or fifties in good health. CDR3 in DNA: TGTGCCAGCAGTGACCAGTATGGCTACACCTTC. This translates into CASSDQYGYTF.